The 32 T cell receptor beta chains listed next were all sequenced from one sample in a study of blood T cell repertoires in COVID-19. Profiling relied on immunoSEQ multiplex PCR, and the TCRdb table lists in-frame clones only, not all of them. The sample lists about 170,000 clones, approximately 90% occurring once. Sequencing input: peripheral blood. Receptor source: a man in his late teens or twenties with COVID-19, enrolled during active disease.

With regard to this clone: This sample also contains other DNA sequences that code for the same CDR3. The CDR3, as DNA: TGTGCCAGCAGTGTGGGAGGGGGAACCGGGGAGCTGTTTTTT. The encoded protein is CASSVGGGTGELFF. The chain couples TRBV9 to TRBJ2-2; D possibly corresponds to TRBD2 (7 bases). This CDR3 has 14 residues. Trimming pared 5 bases from V and 5 bases from J, leaving 13 bases between. From germline, CDR1 is SGDLS and CDR2 YYNGEE.

This chain uses TRBV9 with TRBJ1-2; D ambiguous. In germline, CDR1 is SGDLS, CDR2 YYNGEE. The germline V and J ends were trimmed by 0 bases and 2 bases, with 8 bases remaining between them. This CDR3 has 14 amino acids. For the CDR3, the DNA is TGTGCCAGCAGCGTAGACAACACCAACTATGGCTACACCTTC. Translation gives CASSVDNTNYGYTF.

The chain links TRBV29-1 to TRBJ2-7; maybe TRBD2 (6 bases). V lost 3 bases and J 0 bases, leaving 9 bases between the germline ends. This CDR3 region has 13 residues. CDR1 is SQVTM, CDR2 ANQGSEA, per germline. Written as DNA, the CDR3 is TGCAGCGTTGAGGGGACTGACTCCTACGAGCAGTACTTC. This sequence encodes CSVEGTDSYEQYF.

This rearrangement joins TRBV3-1 (or the pseudogene TRBV3-2) to TRBJ2-7; tentative D call: TRBD2 (6 bases). The CDR3 contains 14 residues. Trimming took 4 bases from V and 0 from J, leaving 10 bases between them. From germline, CDR1 is LGHDT and CDR2 YNNKEL (reference sequence). The CDR3 DNA sequence: TGTGCCAGCAGCCCCTCCGGGAGCTCCTACGAGCAGTACTTC. Its translation: CASSPSGSSYEQYF.

The gene calls are TRBV6-2 or TRBV6-3 and TRBJ2-1, with 10 bases fitting TRBD1. The germline gives CDR1 MNHEY, CDR2 SVGEGT. The CDR3 covers 17 residues. Trimming at V came to 2 bases and at J to 6 bases, leaving 10 bases not matched to a gene. In DNA, the CDR3 is TGTGCCAGCAGTTACCATACCGGGACAGGGGCCGGCAATGAGCAGTTCTTC. Translated, it gives CASSYHTGTGAGNEQFF.

V gene TRBV28 combines with J gene TRBJ2-1, with 8 bases lining up with TRBD2. This CDR3 contains 19 residues. Per germline, CDR1 MDHEN and CDR2 SYDVKM. With V trimmed by 4 bases and J by 0 bases, 14 bases remained unmatched. The CDR3 DNA follows: TGTGCCAGCAGTTACGTAGCGGGACAAACCGCGGCCTCCTACAATGAGCAGTTCTTC. The encoded protein is CASSYVAGQTAASYNEQFF.

The chain joins TRBV28 to TRBJ2-1; no definite D call. Trimming took off 4 bases at V and 0 bases at J, with 7 bases between the two ends. This CDR3 is built from 14 residues. The germline V gene has CDR1 MDHEN and CDR2 SYDVKM. CDR3 in amino acids: CASSSAGSYNEQFF. CDR3 sequence (DNA): TGTGCCAGCAGTTCGGCAGGCTCCTACAATGAGCAGTTCTTC. The full variable domain, its missing parts supplied by reference TRBV28 and TRBJ2-1, is DVKVTQSSRYLVKRTGEKVFLECVQDMDHENMFWYRQDPGLGLRLIYFSYDVKMKEKGDIPEGYSVSREKKERFSLILESASTNQTSMYLCASSSAGSYNEQFFGPGTRLTVL.

V usage is TRBV28 and J usage is TRBJ1-1; D gene ambiguous. With 3 bases removed from V and 1 base from J, the gap between germline ends came to 9 bases. CDR3 length: 14 residues. CDR1 is MDHEN, CDR2 SYDVKM, per germline. The CDR3 sequence is CASSFWEGNTEAFF. The CDR3 coding sequence is TGTGCCAGCAGTTTTTGGGAGGGGAACACTGAAGCTTTCTTT.

V usage is TRBV5-6 and J usage is TRBJ1-6; no clear D gene. Germline CDR1 reads SGHDT; CDR2 reads YYEEEE. The V end was cut by 4 bases, the J end by 4 bases, with 6 bases between. The CDR3 consists of 13 residues. DNA for the CDR3: TGTGCCAGCAGCCCCCTGTATAATTCACCCCTCCACTTT. Its protein is CASSPLYNSPLHF. Drawing the rest from reference TRBV5-6 and TRBJ1-6, the complete variable domain is DAGVTQSPTHLIKTRGQQVTLRCSPKSGHDTVSWYQQALGQGPQFIFQYYEEEERQRGNFPDRFSGHQFPNYSSELNVNALLLGDSALYLCASSPLYNSPLHFGNGTRLTVT.

The rearrangement joins TRBV12-3 or TRBV12-4 to TRBJ2-1, with D uncertain. This CDR3 spans 13 amino acids. V was trimmed by 2 bases and J by 5 bases, leaving 7 bases between them. For the CDR3, the DNA is TGTGCCAGCAGTTTATTTAGTCACAATGAGCAGTTCTTC. Translated: CASSLFSHNEQFF.

V is TRBV4-3 and J is TRBJ1-2, with D unclear. Germline V gene lookup returns CDR1 LGHNA and CDR2 YSLEER. V was shortened by 2 bases and J by 5 bases, with 21 bases between the two germline ends. CDR3 size: 17 residues. The DNA for the CDR3 is TGCGCCAGCAGCCAATCCCGAGCCCTGGGAGGAAGGTATGGCTACACCTTC. It encodes CASSQSRALGGRYGYTF.

The gene calls are TRBV28 and TRBJ2-3, with 7 bases lining up with TRBD2. Losses at the gene ends were 8 bases for V and 3 bases for J; bases not matched to a gene: 8. This CDR3 is built from 14 residues. Germline V gives CDR1 MDHEN, CDR2 SYDVKM. The DNA for the CDR3 is TGTGCCAGCCTACGGGACTACTATACAGATACGCAGTATTTT. This sequence encodes CASLRDYYTDTQYF.

The genes are TRBV19 and TRBJ1-5, with D perhaps TRBD1 (5 bases). The CDR3 consists of 15 residues. Germline-derived CDR1 and CDR2 are LNHDA and SQIVND (reference sequence). Trimming took off 8 bases at V and 1 base at J, with 15 bases between the two ends. The CDR3 sequence: CASSWGVKSNQPQHF. The CDR3 DNA sequence: TGTGCCAGTTCGTGGGGGGTTAAGAGCAATCAGCCCCAGCATTTT.

The gene calls are TRBV19 and TRBJ1-1; 8 bases map to TRBD1. There are 18 residues in the CDR3. Germline V gene sequence: CDR1 LNHDA, CDR2 SQIVND (reference sequence). V lost 3 bases, J lost 5 bases, and 17 bases stayed unmatched. CDR3: CASSMRRGLMTRGTEAFF. The CDR3 region has the DNA TGTGCCAGTAGTATGCGCAGGGGGCTGATGACCAGGGGGACTGAAGCTTTCTTT.

The chain is built from TRBV6-5 and TRBJ1-2; tentative D call: TRBD1 (5 bases). This CDR3 contains 16 residues. Germline-derived CDR1 and CDR2 are MNHEY and SVGAGI. Trimming shortened V by 0 bases and J by 3 bases, and 14 bases separated the two germline ends. This CDR3 is CASSYSTRGLYYGYTF. CDR3 coding DNA: TGTGCCAGCAGTTACTCGACCCGGGGGTTGTACTATGGCTACACCTTC.

The table lists this clone with a count of one. The chain's CDR3 is CASTRGSSGNTIYF. In nucleotides, the CDR3 is TGTGCCAGTACGCGGGGGAGCTCTGGAAACACCATATATTTT. The genes are TRBV19 and TRBJ1-3, with D maybe TRBD1 (5 bases). V was cut by 7 bases and J by 0 bases, with 10 bases left in between. The CDR3 runs to 14 residues. CDR1 is LNHDA, CDR2 SQIVND, per germline (reference sequence). Full variable domain (rest looked up from reference TRBV19 and TRBJ1-3): DGGITQSPKYLFRKEGQNVTLSCEQNLNHDAMYWYRQDPGQGLRLIYYSQIVNDFQKGDIAEGYSVSREKKESFPLTVTSAQKNPTAFYLCASTRGSSGNTIYFGEGSWLTVV.

V usage is TRBV27 and J usage is TRBJ1-5; D is perhaps TRBD1 (6 bases). From germline, CDR1 is MNHEY and CDR2 SMNVEV (reference sequence). The CDR3 runs 15 residues. Trimming stripped 4 bases from V and 2 bases from J, with 12 bases between. The CDR3 DNA reads as TGTGCCAGCAGTTCTCAGGGGTTGGGCAATCAGCCCCAGCATTTT. It translates to CASSSQGLGNQPQHF.

CDR3 amino acids: CASSPLSAGVGYNEQFF. Here the CDR3 DNA reads TGTGCCAGCTCACCCCTCTCGGCGGGAGTTGGCTACAATGAGCAGTTCTTC. The rearrangement uses TRBV18 and TRBJ2-1, with 7 bases identical to TRBD2. With V trimmed by 3 bases and J by 3 bases, 11 bases remained unmatched. Germline loops: CDR1 KGHSH, CDR2 LQKENI. The CDR3 loop spans 17 amino acids.

The chain combines TRBV4-2 with TRBJ2-5; D possibly corresponds to TRBD2 (6 bases). Trimming left V 3 bases short and J 4 bases short, with 18 bases between. The length of the CDR3 is 16 residues. Germline CDR1 reads LGHNA; CDR2 reads YNFKEQ. For the CDR3, the DNA is TGTGCCAGCAGCCAGGGGCGCGGGGTAGCGTCAGAGACCCAGTACTTC. It is translated as CASSQGRGVASETQYF.

For this clone: Additional DNA sequences in this sample encode the identical CDR3. This chain connects TRBV5-4 to TRBJ2-3; 13 bases fit TRBD2. Germline V lookup: CDR1 SGHNT, CDR2 YYREEE (reference sequence). The CDR3 is 16 residues long. J was trimmed by 4 bases and V by 3 bases; bases with no gene match: 5. CDR3 nucleotide sequence: TGTGCCAGCAGCTCCAGACTAGCGGGAGGCCCAGATACGCAGTATTTT. The encoded protein is CASSSRLAGGPDTQYF.

The chain employs TRBV27 and TRBJ2-5; a weak D match, TRBD1 (6 bases). V lost 6 bases and J 6 bases, leaving 20 bases between the germline ends. CDR3 length: 15 amino acids. CDR1 is MNHEY, CDR2 SMNVEV, per germline (reference sequence). The CDR3 nucleotides read TGTGCCAGCAGCCTGTGGGGTGGGGGCCGACAGACCCAGTACTTC. Translated: CASSLWGGGRQTQYF.

A remark on this clone: An end of the junction differs from the germline gene, which may be a read error. The chain is built from TRBV10-3 and TRBJ1-4; 7 nucleotides agree with TRBD1. This CDR3 spans 14 amino acids. Germline loops: CDR1 ENHRY, CDR2 SYGVKD. Here the CDR3 DNA reads TGTGCCATCAGTGTAGGGGGCATTAGTGAAAAACTGCTTTTT. Amino acids: CAISVGGISEKLLF.

The table lists this clone with a count of one. V usage is TRBV28 and J usage is TRBJ2-7, with D tentatively TRBD1 (5 bases). Trimming took off 3 bases at V and 2 bases at J, with 17 bases between the two ends. This CDR3 comprises 16 residues. Germline values: CDR1 MDHEN, CDR2 SYDVKM. CDR3 DNA: TGTGCCAGCAGTTTGTCTGCGGCAGGGCTAACCTACGAGCAGTACTTC. It specifies CASSLSAAGLTYEQYF.

The chain links TRBV9 to TRBJ2-3; the match to TRBD2 covers 12 bases. The CDR3 sequence is 15 residues long. CDR1 SGDLS and CDR2 YYNGEE come from the germline V gene. V gave up 3 bases and J gave up 6 bases; unmatched junction bases: 5. This chain's CDR3 is CASSAGLAGPDTQYF. The DNA for the CDR3 is TGTGCCAGCAGCGCCGGACTAGCGGGGCCCGATACGCAGTATTTT.

CDR3 region: CASSDRQGTGELFF. CDR3 nucleotide sequence: TGTGCCAGCAGTGATAGACAGGGGACCGGGGAGCTGTTTTTT. The chain employs TRBV6-1 and TRBJ2-2, with 8 positions matching TRBD1. Trimming cost V 3 bases and J 5 bases; bases outside gene matches: 2. Germline assignment: CDR1 MNHNS and CDR2 SASEGT. This CDR3 comprises 14 residues.

DNA of the CDR3: TGTGCCAGCAGCCAACCTGGGACAGGGAATTGGATCGATGAGCAGTTCTTC. Translation: CASSQPGTGNWIDEQFF. J is TRBJ2-1 and V is TRBV14; TRBD1 matches at 9 bases. CDR3 length equals 17 residues. Germline V gene data show CDR1 as SGHDN and CDR2 as FVKESK. V dropped 2 bases and J dropped 8; count of bases not matched to a gene: 13.

The chain employs TRBV6-2 or TRBV6-3 and TRBJ2-3; TRBD2 matches at 9 bases. With 5 bases clipped from V and 0 bases from J, the junction kept 15 bases outside the gene matches. The CDR3 loop spans 19 amino acids. Germline lookup yields CDR1 MNHEY and CDR2 SVGEGT. The DNA of the CDR3 is TGTGCCAGCAGTACGGGACGGGGGTCGCTAGCGGGGAGCACAGATACGCAGTATTTT. Translating it yields CASSTGRGSLAGSTDTQYF.

Only one count was recorded for this clone. This sequence joins TRBV5-1 and TRBJ2-7; 11 bases align to TRBD2. Germline-derived CDR1 and CDR2 are SGHRS and YFSETQ. This CDR3 comprises 15 residues. Trimming cost V 1 base and J 2 bases; bases outside gene matches: 2. The CDR3 DNA reads TGCGCCAGCAGCTTGTTTAGCGGGAGGGCCTACGAGCAGTACTTC. Residues: CASSLFSGRAYEQYF.

The chain joins TRBV28 to TRBJ2-1, with TRBD2 as a possible D gene (5 bases). Looked up from germline, CDR1 is MDHEN and CDR2 is SYDVKM. Deletions cut 1 base from V and 9 bases from J, with 7 bases between. The CDR3 loop spans 12 amino acids. CDR3 DNA sequence: TGTGCCAGCAGTTTATCACGGGGTGAGCAGTTCTTC. This gives the protein CASSLSRGEQFF.

The rearrangement joins TRBV9 to TRBJ2-7; D is possibly TRBD2 (6 bases). Trimming removed 0 bases at V and 4 bases at J, with 11 bases between. CDR1 is SGDLS and CDR2 is YYNGEE in the germline V gene. CDR3 size: 14 residues. CDR3 in amino acids: CASSVAPGGYEQYF. For the CDR3, the DNA is TGTGCCAGCAGCGTAGCCCCCGGAGGGTACGAGCAGTACTTC.

The V call is TRBV19, the J call TRBJ1-2; D gene uncertain. V was cut by 11 bases and J by 4 bases, with 17 bases left in between. This CDR3 is 13 amino acids long. CDR1 LNHDA and CDR2 SQIVND come from the germline V gene (reference sequence). The chain's CDR3 is CAASENGFYGYTF. CDR3 bases: TGTGCCGCTTCCGAGAACGGGTTCTATGGCTACACCTTC.

V is TRBV25-1 and J is TRBJ2-4; D perhaps matches TRBD2 (6 bases). Deletions cut 7 bases from V and 8 bases from J, with 9 bases between. The CDR3 consists of 11 residues. Germline loops: CDR1 MGHDK, CDR2 SYGVNS. The CDR3 DNA sequence: TGTGCCAGCACCGGAGGGCACATTCAGTACTTC. As protein: CASTGGHIQYF.